This T cell receptor beta chain stems from a study of CD8+ T cells in alopecia areata. Study-wide context: A regimen of oral tofacitinib, 5 to 10 mg twice daily, was given to treated patients. The study, taken as a whole, reports: While patients received tofacitinib, many expanded lesional clones remained present in scalp and blood.

This clone occurred a few times. Its cognate antigen is unknown. The CDR3 length is 12 residues. Trimming shortened V by 6 bases and J by 2 bases, and 11 bases separated the two germline ends. The germline gives CDR1 SQVTM, CDR2 ANQGSEA. As for treatment: oral pan-JAK inhibitor, 5-10 mg twice daily. Alopecia areata patients provided lesional scalp punch biopsies and peripheral blood. Sequencing templates came from extracted RNA that was reverse transcribed into cDNA. Only in-frame clones appear in the TCRdb table, and some are missing; sequencing was by immunoSEQ multiplex PCR. The repertoire holds about 210,000 clones, 40% to 55% seen once, with roughly 2.6% in the top ten.

This rearrangement joins TRBV29-1 to TRBJ2-7, with D maybe TRBD1 (6 bases). This specimen consisted of CD4+ T cells sorted from blood, obtained at approximately week 36, from a patient treated with tofacitinib. This sequence was found in a human donor with alopecia areata. The CDR3 loop reads CSVRTVAYEQYF. DNA of the CDR3: TGCAGCGTACGGACAGTTGCCTACGAGCAGTACTTC.